Each of the 5 T cell receptor beta chains below was sequenced from the same sample in a study of chemoradiotherapy in HPV16-positive cancers. Assay used: immunoSEQ multiplex PCR; TCRdb lists only in-frame clones, some missing. This sample yields some 5,000 clones, of which almost 90% are seen a single time; about 2.7% belongs to the top ten. The specimen comprised tumor tissue, sampled from a patient who underwent chemoradiotherapy. The receptor set was obtained from a human donor with HPV-associated anogenital cancer.

This clone appeared a single time. The chain employs TRBV6-1 and TRBJ1-5, with D unclear. V was trimmed by 10 bases and J by 4 bases, leaving 17 bases between them. Germline V gene lookup returns CDR1 MNHNS and CDR2 SASEGT. This CDR3 has 14 residues. CDR3 sequence: CATLIRGGNQPQHF. The CDR3 coding sequence is TGTGCCACCCTTATACGAGGAGGAAATCAGCCCCAGCATTTT.

This chain connects TRBV7-3 to TRBJ2-7, with 8 bases that match TRBD2. This CDR3 is 14 amino acids long. Germline V gives CDR1 SGHTA, CDR2 FQGTGA. The trim removed 1 base at V and 2 bases at J, leaving 1 base unmatched. CDR3 protein: CASSLIAGTYEQYF. Here the CDR3 DNA reads TGTGCCAGCAGCTTAATAGCGGGAACCTACGAGCAGTACTTC.

This clone is classed as large (0.1 to 1%). The chain recombines TRBV2 with TRBJ1-2; 10 nucleotides match TRBD1. CDR3 size: 12 residues. Germline V lookup: CDR1 SNHLY, CDR2 FYNNEI. The V segment lost 11 bases and the J segment 7 bases; nucleotides outside the gene matches: 7. The chain's CDR3 is CAGRQGASGYTF. CDR3 nucleotide sequence: TGTGCCGGTAGACAGGGGGCAAGTGGCTACACCTTC.

This clone was counted once. The junction departs from germline at one end; a sequencing error may be responsible. This chain joins TRBV7-7 and TRBJ2-1; 7 nucleotides line up with TRBD1. The germline V gene encodes CDR1 SSHAT and CDR2 FNYEAQ (reference sequence). The CDR3 contains 13 residues. CDR3 sequence: CASSPGGYNEQFF. CDR3 coding DNA: TGTGCTAGCAGTCCAGGGGGCTACAATGAGCAGTTCTTC.

The chain employs TRBV19 and TRBJ1-2; TRBD1 might be the D (6 bases). V gave up 9 bases and J gave up 5 bases, with 10 bases separating them. The CDR3 has 11 amino acids. Germline V CDR1 and CDR2: LNHDA, SQIVND (reference sequence). CDR3 residues: CASGQSYGYTF. The CDR3, as DNA: TGTGCCAGCGGACAGTCATATGGCTACACCTTC.